In this sample, the clone carrying this TCR beta chain turned up many times. Axillary draining lymph nodes of breast cancer patients supplied the node samples. This specimen belongs to a study of breast tumors, draining lymph nodes, adjacent tissues. V was pared by 5 bases and J by 4 bases, with 17 bases between. The CDR3 has 16 amino acids. Germline CDR1 LNHDA, CDR2 SQIVND (reference sequence). Via MiXCR, TCRdb re-called the multiplex PCR reads, giving one row per CDR3 protein. The table has some 250,000 distinct CDR3 sequences, under 40% seen once. The chain uses TRBV19 and TRBJ2-2; D might be TRBD1 or TRBD2, each matching 5 bases. Material: axillary lymph node tissue. This receptor was taken from a female donor with breast cancer. Some clones in this sample may be carry-over from other donors' samples. Written as DNA, the CDR3 is TGTGCCAGTAGTGACCGAGAGGGGCTGGGCACCGGGGAGCTGTTTTTT. Protein product: CASSDREGLGTGELFF.